This TCR beta chain was observed in a study of T cell changes during pregnancy in multiple sclerosis. The CDR3 contains 17 residues. V lost 3 bases, J lost 7 bases, and 10 bases stayed unmatched. Germline CDR1 reads SGDLS; CDR2 reads YYNGEE. Clones were read by immunoSEQ multiplex PCR, and TCRdb kept only the in-frame ones, dropping some. The sample lists 85,000 to 110,000 clones, roughly nine tenths occurring once. The chain is built from TRBV9 and TRBJ2-3; 14 nucleotides line up with TRBD2. The source is a female donor with multiple sclerosis, enrolled in a pregnancy study. This material consisted of peripheral blood, taken after pregnancy. CDR3 loop: CASSDQTSGGARYTQYF. In nucleotides, the CDR3 is TGTGCCAGCAGCGACCAGACTAGCGGGGGGGCGCGTTATACGCAGTATTTT.